These T cell receptor beta chains were read from a single sample in a study of T cell responses to AZD1222 COVID-19 vaccine. Assay: immunoSEQ multiplex PCR; the TCRdb copy retains only in-frame clones and omits some. The sample yields 140,000 to 150,000 clones, 85% to 95% seen once. This sample comprised peripheral blood, obtained after recovery from COVID-19. These receptors all come from an adult who had recovered from COVID-19. The CDR3 runs from the conserved cysteine through the conserved F or W. The D gene is left open where the match is weak. The size entry is marked missing in some rows and otherwise reads once, few, many or a size class.

D gene,J gene,clone size,V gene,CDR3 protein,CDR3 DNA
TRBD1,TRBJ1-2,NA,TRBV6-5,CASSYSYSGTGVGYTF,TGTGCCAGCAGTTACTCCTACTCGGGGACAGGGGTGGGCTACACCTTC
NA,TRBJ1-2,NA,TRBV28,CASSLVNYGYTF,TGTGCCAGCAGTTTAGTTAACTATGGCTACACCTTC
TRBD1,TRBJ1-1,NA,TRBV7-9,CASSLAAGGNTEAFF,TGTGCCAGCAGCTTAGCGGCAGGGGGGAACACTGAAGCTTTCTTT
TRBD1,TRBJ1-1,NA,TRBV30,CAWKRTGENTEAFF,TGTGCCTGGAAAAGAACAGGGGAGAACACTGAAGCTTTCTTT
NA,TRBJ2-5,NA,TRBV5-1,CASSSGIQETQYF,TGCGCCAGCAGCTCAGGGATCCAAGAGACCCAGTACTTC
NA,TRBJ2-7,NA,TRBV2,CASRGPRAVYEQYF,TGTGCCAGTAGAGGCCCTCGAGCGGTCTACGAGCAGTACTTC
NA,TRBJ2-7,NA,TRBV18,CASSPPGRGSYEQYF,TGTGCCAGCTCACCACCCGGACGGGGATCCTACGAGCAGTACTTC
TRBD2,TRBJ2-5,NA,TRBV28,CASSPGLAGSRTQYF,TGTGCCAGCAGTCCCGGACTAGCCGGATCGCGGACCCAGTACTTC
NA,TRBJ2-3,once,TRBV5-6,CASSLAAVTDTQYF,TGTGCCAGCAGCTTGGCGGCCGTTACAGATACGCAGTATTTT
TRBD1,TRBJ1-2,NA,TRBV25-1,CASSEYGVQGATGYTF,TGTGCCAGCAGTGAATACGGGGTACAGGGGGCAACGGGCTACACCTTC
TRBD1,TRBJ1-5,NA,TRBV3-1/TRBV3-2,CASSQEGQGNQPQHF,TGTGCCAGCAGCCAAGAGGGACAGGGTAACCAGCCCCAGCATTTT
NA,TRBJ2-5,NA,TRBV4-1,CASSRSERETQYF,TGCGCCAGCAGCCGGTCAGAGCGGGAGACCCAGTACTTC
NA,TRBJ2-2,NA,TRBV5-6,CASSFLDRGTGELFF,TGTGCCAGCAGCTTCTTGGATCGGGGCACCGGGGAGCTGTTTTTT
TRBD1,TRBJ1-2,NA,TRBV7-9,CASSLTGTGYGYTF,TGTGCCAGCAGCTTAACCGGGACAGGCTATGGCTACACCTTC
NA,TRBJ1-3,NA,TRBV3-1/TRBV3-2,CASSQQLPSGNTIYF,TGTGCCAGCAGCCAACAGCTACCCTCTGGAAACACCATATATTTT
TRBD1,TRBJ2-7,few,TRBV6-5,CASRRTGPYEQYF,TGTGCCAGCAGAAGGACAGGGCCCTACGAGCAGTACTTC
NA,TRBJ1-2,NA,TRBV6-5,CASSYGYGYTF,TGTGCCAGCAGTTACGGCTATGGCTACACCTTC
TRBD1,TRBJ1-1,NA,TRBV18,CASSLGQGTNTEAFF,TGTGCCAGCTCACTAGGACAGGGGACGAACACTGAAGCTTTCTTT
NA,TRBJ2-3,NA,TRBV7-9,CASSEPNTDTQYF,TGTGCCAGCAGCGAACCTAACACAGATACGCAGTATTTT
TRBD1,TRBJ1-2,NA,TRBV28,CASSKTRQGPNYGYTF,TGTGCCAGCAGTAAGACCAGACAGGGCCCTAACTATGGCTACACCTTC
NA,TRBJ2-2,NA,TRBV5-1,CASSLLGFVTGELFF,TGCGCCAGCAGCTTGTTGGGGTTCGTGACCGGGGAGCTGTTTTTT
TRBD2,TRBJ2-7,NA,TRBV14,CASSQVLDDGGRPPYEQYF,TGTGCCAGCAGCCAAGTCCTCGATGATGGCGGGAGGCCCCCCTACGAGCAGTACTTC
TRBD1,TRBJ2-7,NA,TRBV10-3,CAITAGQGAGEQYF,TGTGCCATCACCGCCGGACAGGGGGCAGGGGAGCAGTACTTC
TRBD1,TRBJ1-4,once,TRBV6-5,CASSYQRGREKLFF,TGTGCCAGCAGTTACCAGAGGGGGCGGGAAAAACTGTTTTTT
TRBD2,TRBJ2-7,NA,TRBV9,CASSPGTSGTSSYEQYF,TGTGCCAGCAGCCCAGGGACTAGCGGGACTTCCTCCTACGAGCAGTACTTC
NA,TRBJ1-2,NA,TRBV18,CASSPSDIRGYTF,TGTGCCAGCTCACCCTCGGATATTCGGGGCTACACCTTC
TRBD1,TRBJ1-1,NA,TRBV6-5,CASRVPGGTEAFF,TGTGCCAGCAGGGTGCCAGGGGGCACTGAAGCTTTCTTT
NA,TRBJ1-2,NA,TRBV19,CASSPGNYGYTF,TGTGCCAGTAGCCCAGGGAACTATGGCTACACCTTC
NA,TRBJ1-6,NA,TRBV5-1,CASSLENSSPLHF,TGCGCCAGCAGCTTGGAGAACAGTTCACCCCTCCACTTT
TRBD2,TRBJ2-5,NA,TRBV28,CASSPFGGGQETQYF,TGTGCCAGCAGCCCCTTCGGGGGGGGGCAAGAGACCCAGTACTTC
TRBD1,TRBJ2-4,NA,TRBV5-1,CASSSQTGYIQYF,TGCGCCAGCAGCTCACAGACAGGGTACATTCAGTACTTC
NA,TRBJ1-5,NA,TRBV28,CASSLSNEIQDYYSNQPQHF,TGTGCCAGCAGTTTAAGCAACGAAATCCAGGATTATTATAGCAATCAGCCCCAGCATTTT
NA,TRBJ2-3,NA,TRBV6-5,CASSYGANLEADTQYF,TGTGCCAGCAGTTATGGGGCAAACCTCGAAGCAGATACGCAGTATTTT
TRBD1,TRBJ1-5,NA,TRBV28,CASSLGQVHQPQHF,TGTGCCAGCAGTTTAGGACAGGTCCATCAGCCCCAGCATTTT
NA,TRBJ1-1,NA,TRBV11-2,CASGGPTGTEAFF,TGTGCCAGCGGGGGTCCAACGGGGACTGAAGCTTTCTTT
NA,TRBJ1-5,NA,TRBV6-5,CASSYGGHQPQHF,TGTGCCAGCAGTTACGGGGGGCATCAGCCCCAGCATTTT
TRBD1,TRBJ2-5,NA,TRBV7-8,CASRQGAEETQYF,TGTGCAAGCAGACAGGGGGCGGAGGAGACCCAGTACTTC
NA,TRBJ2-5,NA,TRBV12-3/TRBV12-4,CASSFSQQETQYF,TGTGCCAGCAGTTTCAGCCAACAAGAGACCCAGTACTTC
TRBD2,TRBJ2-5,NA,TRBV7-2,CASSQRLAGGGETQYF,TGTGCCAGCAGCCAACGACTAGCGGGAGGGGGAGAGACCCAGTACTTC
NA,TRBJ2-3,few,TRBV2,CASIKAEYTDTQYF,TGTGCCAGCATCAAGGCGGAGTACACAGATACGCAGTATTTT
NA,TRBJ2-1,NA,TRBV10-3,CAITPGADALYNEQFF,TGTGCCATCACCCCCGGGGCGGATGCCCTTTACAATGAGCAGTTCTTC
NA,TRBJ2-5,once,TRBV5-1,CASSSLGGTQYF,TGCGCCAGCAGCTCCCTGGGTGGGACCCAGTACTTC
NA,TRBJ1-1,NA,TRBV30,CAWSPYRAPGVEAFF,TGTGCCTGGAGTCCATACCGGGCTCCGGGGGTTGAAGCTTTCTTT
TRBD1,TRBJ1-5,NA,TRBV28,CASSQARTGNNQPQHF,TGTGCCAGCAGTCAAGCGCGGACAGGTAACAATCAGCCCCAGCATTTT
NA,TRBJ2-7,NA,TRBV14,CASSRSTGASGASYEQYF,TGTGCCAGCAGCCGCTCGACAGGGGCTAGCGGAGCCTCCTACGAGCAGTACTTC